This T cell receptor beta chain is drawn from a study of CDR3 diversity in severe acne. MiXCR was run by TCRdb on the PCR reads, yielding one entry per CDR3 protein. The table lists almost 85,000 distinct CDR3 sequences, 51% of them singletons, with over 11% in the top ten. At least ten counts were recorded for this clonotype. Trimming cost V 4 bases and J 10 bases; bases outside gene matches: 5. Germline V CDR1 and CDR2: LGHDT, YNNKEL (reference sequence). The CDR3 loop spans 13 amino acids. The V gene is TRBV3-1, the J gene TRBJ2-1, with TRBD2 identical over 9 bases. Input material: blood. The sequence derives from a male donor in good health, without acne. As DNA, the CDR3 is TGTGCCAGCAGCCCCTTGACTAGCGGAGAGCAGTTCTTC. Translating it yields CASSPLTSGEQFF.